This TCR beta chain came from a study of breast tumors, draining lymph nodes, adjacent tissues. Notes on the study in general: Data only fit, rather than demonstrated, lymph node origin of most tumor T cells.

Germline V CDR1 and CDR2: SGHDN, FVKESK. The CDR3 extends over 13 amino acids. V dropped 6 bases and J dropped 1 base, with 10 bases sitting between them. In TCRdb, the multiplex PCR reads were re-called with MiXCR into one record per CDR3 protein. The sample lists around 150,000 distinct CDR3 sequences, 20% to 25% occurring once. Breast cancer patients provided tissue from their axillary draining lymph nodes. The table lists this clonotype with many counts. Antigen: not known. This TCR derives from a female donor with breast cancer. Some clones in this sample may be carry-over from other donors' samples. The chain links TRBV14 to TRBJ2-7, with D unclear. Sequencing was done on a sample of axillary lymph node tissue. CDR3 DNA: TGTGCCAGCAGTGAGCTGGGGTCCTACGAGCAGTACTTC. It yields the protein CASSELGSYEQYF.